The 5 T cell receptor beta chains below come from one sample, sequenced in a study of early T cells in non-severe SARS-CoV-2 infection. Each CDR3 protein is one row after TCRdb ran MiXCR on the 5' RACE reads. The sample consists of tens of thousands of distinct CDR3 sequences, 7.5% to 9.5% of them appearing once. The sample in question was whole blood, obtained at baseline. These receptors were taken from an adult who was a healthcare worker with PCR-confirmed SARS-CoV-2 infection or an uninfected control (not recorded which).

This clonotype turned up a few times. The chain links TRBV5-1 to TRBJ1-2, with a possible D match to TRBD1 (6 bases). V lost 1 base and J 7 bases, leaving 14 bases between the germline ends. Germline lookup yields CDR1 SGHRS and CDR2 YFSETQ. CDR3 length: 14 residues. Here the CDR3 reads CASSLSRGSFGYTF. The DNA for the CDR3 is TGCGCCAGCAGCTTGAGCAGGGGATCGTTTGGCTACACCTTC. Using reference TRBV5-1 and TRBJ1-2 for the parts outside the CDR3, the full variable domain is KAGVTQTPRYLIKTRGQQVTLSCSPISGHRSVSWYQQTPGQGLQFLFEYFSETQRNKGNFPGRFSGRQFSNSRSEMNVSTLELGDSALYLCASSLSRGSFGYTFGSGTRLTVV.

This clonotype was recorded at least ten times. The chain couples TRBV11-3 to TRBJ2-1; TRBD2 is a possible D gene (6 bases). Germline CDR1 and CDR2: SGHNT and YENEEA. V gave up 5 bases and J gave up 3 bases, with 11 bases separating them. The CDR3 has 14 residues. CDR3 coding DNA: TGTGCCAGCAGCGCGGCGGGGCGCTACAATGAGCAGTTCTTC. Its translation is CASSAAGRYNEQFF.

V and J are TRBV5-1 and TRBJ2-7, with D hard to call. V shed 3 bases and J shed 7 bases, with 8 bases lying between them. Germline V gene sequence: CDR1 SGHRS, CDR2 YFSETQ. This CDR3 spans 11 amino acids. The CDR3 region has the DNA TGCGCCAGCAGCTCCGCGGAGGAGCAGTACTTC. This gives the protein CASSSAEEQYF.

This clonotype has just a few counts. The J gene is TRBJ2-5, the V gene TRBV6-5; tentative D call: TRBD2 (5 bases). Trimming took 1 base from V and 6 from J, leaving 15 bases between them. CDR3 size: 15 residues. Germline V gene lookup returns CDR1 MNHEY and CDR2 SVGAGI. CDR3 in DNA: TGTGCCAGCAGTTACTTGGGTGGGAGAAGAAAGACCCAGTACTTC. Its protein product is CASSYLGGRRKTQYF.

There are a few counts of this clonotype. This chain connects TRBV18 to TRBJ2-7; 7 bases align to TRBD1. CDR1 and CDR2 (germline): KGHSH, LQKENI. This CDR3 spans 14 amino acids. J was trimmed by 3 bases and V by 0 bases; bases with no gene match: 2. The CDR3 region has the DNA TGTGCCAGCTCACCACCGGGACAGAACTACGAGCAGTACTTC. This codes for CASSPPGQNYEQYF.